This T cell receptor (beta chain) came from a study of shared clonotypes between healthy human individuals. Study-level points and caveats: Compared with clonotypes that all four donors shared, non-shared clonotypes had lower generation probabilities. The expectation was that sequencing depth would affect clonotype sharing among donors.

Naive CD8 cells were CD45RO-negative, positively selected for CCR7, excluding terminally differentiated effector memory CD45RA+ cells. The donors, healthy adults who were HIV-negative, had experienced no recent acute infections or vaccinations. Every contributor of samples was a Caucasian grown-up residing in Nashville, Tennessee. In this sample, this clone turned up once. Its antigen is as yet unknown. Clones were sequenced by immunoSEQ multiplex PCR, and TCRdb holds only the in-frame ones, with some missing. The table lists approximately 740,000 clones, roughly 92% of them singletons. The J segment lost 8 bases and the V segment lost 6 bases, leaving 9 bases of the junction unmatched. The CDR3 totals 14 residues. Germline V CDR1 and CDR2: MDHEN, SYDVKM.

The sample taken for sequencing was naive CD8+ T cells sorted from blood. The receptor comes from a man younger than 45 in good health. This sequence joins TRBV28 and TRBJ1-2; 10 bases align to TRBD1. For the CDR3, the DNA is TGTGCCAGCAGAGTGACAGGGGGCGCGGAAGGCTACACCTTC. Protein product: CASRVTGGAEGYTF.